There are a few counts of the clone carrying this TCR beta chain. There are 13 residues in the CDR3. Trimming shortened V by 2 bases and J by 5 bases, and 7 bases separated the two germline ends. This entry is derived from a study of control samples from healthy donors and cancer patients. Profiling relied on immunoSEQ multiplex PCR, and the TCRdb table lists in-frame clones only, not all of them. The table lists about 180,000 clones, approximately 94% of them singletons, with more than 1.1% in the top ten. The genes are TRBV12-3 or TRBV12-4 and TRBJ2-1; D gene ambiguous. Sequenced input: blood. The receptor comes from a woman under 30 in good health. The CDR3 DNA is TGTGCCAGCAGTTTAAAGGTGGACAATGAGCAGTTCTTC. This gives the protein CASSLKVDNEQFF.